The 22 T cell receptor beta chains below were found in one sample sequenced in a study of blood T cell repertoires in COVID-19. Clones were sequenced by immunoSEQ multiplex PCR, and TCRdb holds only the in-frame ones, with some missing. The sample lists around 400,000 clones; approximately 89% were seen once. The specimen was PBMCs or T cells enriched from blood (not recorded which). The receptors here all came from a woman aged 40 to 50 who had been exposed to COVID-19.

V gene TRBV2 combines with J gene TRBJ1-3; 7 positions match TRBD1. V dropped 4 bases and J dropped 0; count of bases not matched to a gene: 6. Germline CDR1 SNHLY, CDR2 FYNNEI. The CDR3 has 16 residues. This chain's CDR3 is CASSGDSPYSGNTIYF. In DNA form, the CDR3 reads TGTGCCAGCAGTGGGGACAGCCCATACTCTGGAAACACCATATATTTT.

This chain connects TRBV27 to TRBJ1-2, with no clear D. The V gene's germline CDR1 is MNHEY and CDR2 SMNVEV (reference sequence). The CDR3 sequence is 13 residues long. The V and J ends lost 2 bases and 8 bases respectively, with 12 bases between them. CDR3 loop: CASSLSRSEGYTF. The CDR3 nucleotides read TGTGCCAGCAGTTTAAGTCGGTCGGAGGGCTACACCTTC.

The chain couples TRBV7-2 to TRBJ2-7; 8 bases fit TRBD1. Unmatched junction bases numbered 12, after V lost 5 bases and J lost 6 bases. CDR1 SGHTA and CDR2 FQGNSA come from the germline V gene. The CDR3 extends over 15 amino acids. In nucleotides, the CDR3 is TGTGCCAGCAGCCCTCGGACAGGGAAGTCTGGCGAGCAGTACTTC. Its translation is CASSPRTGKSGEQYF.

This chain joins TRBV19 and TRBJ2-2; a possible D gene is TRBD2 (6 bases). This CDR3 is built from 15 residues. V lost 6 bases to trimming and J lost 0 bases, with 11 bases between them. The germline V gene encodes CDR1 LNHDA and CDR2 SQIVND (reference sequence). CDR3 protein: CASRRGATNTGELFF. DNA for the CDR3: TGTGCCAGTAGACGCGGGGCGACGAACACCGGGGAGCTGTTTTTT.

This chain uses TRBV9 with TRBJ1-3, with D perhaps TRBD1 (6 bases). The germline V gene has CDR1 SGDLS and CDR2 YYNGEE. The CDR3 is 15 amino acids. Trimming took 0 bases from V and 0 from J, leaving 7 bases between them. In DNA form, the CDR3 reads TGTGCCAGCAGCGTAGACAGGGTCTCTGGAAACACCATATATTTT. Its translation is CASSVDRVSGNTIYF.

V gene TRBV9 combines with J gene TRBJ2-2; possibly TRBD1 for D (7 bases). V was shortened by 4 bases and J by 1 base, with 14 bases between the two germline ends. Germline V gene sequence: CDR1 SGDLS, CDR2 YYNGEE. CDR3 length equals 16 residues. The CDR3 here is CASSLRGDLNTGELFF. The CDR3 DNA reads TGTGCCAGCAGCCTCAGGGGGGATCTGAACACCGGGGAGCTGTTTTTT.

The J gene is TRBJ2-3, the V gene TRBV11-3; D not certain. The CDR3 contains 15 residues. Between the trimmed V and J ends, which lost 1 base and 1 base, there was a span of 9 bases. From germline, CDR1 is SGHNT and CDR2 YENEEA. CDR3 coding DNA: TGTGCCAGCAGCTTAGGGCGGAGCGGCACAGATACGCAGTATTTT. Protein sequence: CASSLGRSGTDTQYF.

The chain uses TRBV10-1 and TRBJ2-1, with 9 bases aligning to TRBD2. Germline CDR1 reads WNHNN; CDR2 reads SYGVQD (reference sequence). V gave up 2 bases and J gave up 7 bases; unmatched junction bases: 3. This CDR3 has 14 residues. The CDR3 loop is CASSEGSGGNEQFF. The CDR3 DNA follows: TGCGCCAGCAGTGAGGGTAGCGGGGGAAATGAGCAGTTCTTC.

This chain uses TRBV7-9 with TRBJ1-5; TRBD1 agrees at 7 bases. With 5 bases clipped from V and 7 bases from J, the junction kept 5 bases outside the gene matches. The CDR3 is 13 residues long. The germline CDR1 and CDR2 sequences are SEHNR and FQNEAQ (reference sequence). CDR3 nucleotides: TGTGCCAGCAGCCGCAGGGGGGCGCAGCCCCAGCATTTT. Translated: CASSRRGAQPQHF.

This chain connects TRBV7-6 to TRBJ1-3; D might be TRBD1 (6 bases). CDR1 and CDR2 from the germline V gene are SGHVS and FNYEAQ. V was trimmed by 5 bases and J by 0 bases, leaving 14 bases between them. The CDR3 is made up of 16 amino acids. DNA of the CDR3: TGTGCCAGCAGCAAAACCGGGGACATCTCTGGAAACACCATATATTTT. Translation: CASSKTGDISGNTIYF.

This sequence joins TRBV18 and TRBJ1-3, with 7 nucleotides matching TRBD1. Per germline, CDR1 KGHSH and CDR2 LQKENI. After removal of 3 bases from V and 0 bases from J, the junction contained 8 bases not matched to a gene. The CDR3 is made up of 17 amino acids. In nucleotides, the CDR3 is TGTGCCAGCTCACCCTTGGACAGGAAGAACTCTGGAAACACCATATATTTT. Translating gives CASSPLDRKNSGNTIYF. Complete variable domain (other parts from reference TRBV18 and TRBJ1-3): NAGVMQNPRHLVRRRGQEARLRCSPMKGHSHVYWYRQLPEEGLKFMVYLQKENIIDESGMPKERFSAEFPKEGPSILRIQQVVRGDSAAYFCASSPLDRKNSGNTIYFGEGSWLTVV.

CDR3 nucleotide sequence: TGTGCCAGCAGCGCCAACAGGGGGCTTGGAGAAAAACTGTTTTTT. This encodes CASSANRGLGEKLFF. The chain links TRBV9 to TRBJ1-4; 9 positions match TRBD1. CDR3 length: 15 amino acids. Germline V gives CDR1 SGDLS, CDR2 YYNGEE. Trimming at V came to 3 bases and at J to 8 bases, leaving 8 bases not matched to a gene.

CDR3 nucleotide sequence: TGTGCCAGCAGCTTGGTACAAAGGAACACCGGGGAGCTGTTTTTT. Translated: CASSLVQRNTGELFF. This rearrangement joins TRBV5-6 to TRBJ2-2; D gene uncertain. CDR3 length: 15 residues. Trimming stripped 0 bases from V and 1 base from J, with 7 bases between. Germline V gene data show CDR1 as SGHDT and CDR2 as YYEEEE.

In its sample, this clone was seen once. The chain links TRBV27 to TRBJ2-3, with D uncertain. V shed 3 bases and J shed 1 base, with 11 bases lying between them. Germline V gene lookup returns CDR1 MNHEY and CDR2 SMNVEV (reference sequence). The CDR3 extends over 15 amino acids. CDR3 sequence: CASSLSDARTDTQYF. The DNA of the CDR3 is TGTGCCAGCAGTTTGTCAGATGCCCGCACAGATACGCAGTATTTT.

This chain links TRBV2 with TRBJ1-1; D is ambiguous. There are 14 residues in the CDR3. Germline loops: CDR1 SNHLY, CDR2 FYNNEI. With 5 bases removed from V and 0 bases from J, the gap between germline ends came to 10 bases. The CDR3 nucleotides are TGTGCCAGCAGTCAAGACCTATTGAACACTGAAGCTTTCTTT. This translates into CASSQDLLNTEAFF. The variable domain in full, with the rest retrieved from reference TRBV2 and TRBJ1-1, is EPEVTQTPSHQVTQMGQEVILRCVPISNHLYFYWYRQILGQKVEFLVSFYNNEISEKSEIFDDQFSVERPDGSNFTLKIRSTKLEDSAMYFCASSQDLLNTEAFFGQGTRLTVV.

The V call is TRBV6-5, the J call TRBJ2-7; TRBD1 agrees at 7 bases. The length of the CDR3 is 14 residues. After removal of 6 bases from V and 0 bases from J, the junction contained 5 bases not matched to a gene. From germline, CDR1 is MNHEY and CDR2 SVGAGI. The CDR3: CASRDRDHSYEQYF. CDR3 in DNA: TGTGCCAGCAGAGACAGGGACCACTCCTACGAGCAGTACTTC.

This chain joins TRBV2 and TRBJ1-1; no clear D gene. The length of the CDR3 is 16 residues. Germline V gene data show CDR1 as SNHLY and CDR2 as FYNNEI. Between the trimmed V and J ends, which lost 1 base and 3 bases, there was a span of 15 bases. The CDR3 here is CASSEGRGGEHTEAFF. CDR3 nucleotides: TGTGCCAGCAGTGAAGGCCGGGGTGGGGAGCACACTGAAGCTTTCTTT.

V and J are TRBV19 and TRBJ2-1; 8 positions agree with TRBD2. Trimming took 6 bases from V and 10 from J; bases not matched to a gene: 8. The CDR3 has 13 amino acids. Per the germline V gene, CDR1 is LNHDA and CDR2 is SQIVND (reference sequence). CDR3 residues: CASREAGVGEQFF. The CDR3 region has the DNA TGTGCCAGTAGAGAAGCGGGAGTGGGAGAGCAGTTCTTC.

The chain links TRBV19 to TRBJ1-5; 10 bases agree with TRBD1. With 4 bases clipped from V and 4 bases from J, the junction kept 4 bases outside the gene matches. This CDR3 spans 15 amino acids. Germline CDR1 is LNHDA and CDR2 is SQIVND (reference sequence). CDR3: CASSTGQGGNQPQHF. CDR3 DNA: TGTGCCAGTAGTACCGGACAGGGGGGTAATCAGCCCCAGCATTTT.

The chain joins TRBV30 to TRBJ2-7, with D possibly matching TRBD2 (6 bases). Germline V gene lookup returns CDR1 GTSNPN and CDR2 SVGIG (reference sequence). The V end lost 3 bases, the J end lost 6 bases, and 18 bases lay between the germline ends. This CDR3 contains 14 residues. The CDR3 nucleotides are TGTGCCTGGAGCTTCCTAACGGGGGTAGGCGAGCAGTACTTC. Translating gives CAWSFLTGVGEQYF. Looking up the rest from reference TRBV30 and TRBJ2-7 gives the full variable domain: SQTIHQWPATLVQPVGSPLSLECTVEGTSNPNLYWYRQAAGRGLQLLFYSVGIGQISSEVPQNLSASRPQDRQFILSSKKLLLSDSGFYLCAWSFLTGVGEQYFGPGTRLTVT.

The chain has TRBV7-2 and TRBJ1-1; the D gene is possibly TRBD1 (6 bases). Deletions cut 0 bases from V and 0 bases from J, with 11 bases between. Germline CDR1 and CDR2: SGHTA and FQGNSA. The CDR3 covers 16 residues. The CDR3 here is CASSLASQGMNTEAFF. CDR3 sequence (DNA): TGTGCCAGCAGCTTAGCGTCCCAGGGGATGAACACTGAAGCTTTCTTT.

The V gene is TRBV28, the J gene TRBJ1-1; the D is unclear. The V and J ends lost 5 bases and 6 bases respectively, with 7 bases between them. This CDR3 is built from 11 residues. The germline CDR1 and CDR2 sequences are MDHEN and SYDVKM. Written as DNA, the CDR3 is TGTGCCAGCAGTGGGAGCGCTGAAGCTTTCTTT. It translates to CASSGSAEAFF. The variable domain in full, completed from reference TRBV28 and TRBJ1-1, reads DVKVTQSSRYLVKRTGEKVFLECVQDMDHENMFWYRQDPGLGLRLIYFSYDVKMKEKGDIPEGYSVSREKKERFSLILESASTNQTSMYLCASSGSAEAFFGQGTRLTVV.